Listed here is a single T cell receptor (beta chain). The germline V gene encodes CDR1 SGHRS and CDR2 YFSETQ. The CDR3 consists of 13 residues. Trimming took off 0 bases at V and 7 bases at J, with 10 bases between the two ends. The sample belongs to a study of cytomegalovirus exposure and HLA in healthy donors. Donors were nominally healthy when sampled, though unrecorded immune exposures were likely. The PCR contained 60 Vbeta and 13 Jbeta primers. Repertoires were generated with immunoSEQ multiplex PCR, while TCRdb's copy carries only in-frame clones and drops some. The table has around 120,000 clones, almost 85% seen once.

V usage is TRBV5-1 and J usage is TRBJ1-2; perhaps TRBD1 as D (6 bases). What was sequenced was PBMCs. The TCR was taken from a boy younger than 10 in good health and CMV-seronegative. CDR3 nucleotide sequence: TGCGCCAGCAGCTTGGAGGGGGGGTGTGGCTACACCTTC. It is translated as CASSLEGGCGYTF.